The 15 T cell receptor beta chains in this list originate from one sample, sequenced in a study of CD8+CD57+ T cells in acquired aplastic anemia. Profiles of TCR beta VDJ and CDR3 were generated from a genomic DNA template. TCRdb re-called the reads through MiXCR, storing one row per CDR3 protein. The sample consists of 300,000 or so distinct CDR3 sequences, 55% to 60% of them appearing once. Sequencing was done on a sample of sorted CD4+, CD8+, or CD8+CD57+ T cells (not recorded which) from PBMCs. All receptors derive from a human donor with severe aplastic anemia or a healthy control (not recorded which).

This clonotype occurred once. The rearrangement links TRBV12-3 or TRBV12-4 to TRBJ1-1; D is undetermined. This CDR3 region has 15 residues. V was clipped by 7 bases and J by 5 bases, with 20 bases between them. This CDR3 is CASTETSGVATEAFF. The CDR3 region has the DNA TGTGCCAGCACCGAAACGTCGGGAGTCGCGACTGAAGCTTTCTTT.

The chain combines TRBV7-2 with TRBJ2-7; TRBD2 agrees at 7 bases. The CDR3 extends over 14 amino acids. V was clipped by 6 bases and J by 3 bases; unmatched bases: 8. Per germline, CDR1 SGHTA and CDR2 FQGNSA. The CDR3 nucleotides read TGTGCCAGCAGAAGACTAGCTGAAAGCTACGAGCAGTACTTC. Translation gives CASRRLAESYEQYF.

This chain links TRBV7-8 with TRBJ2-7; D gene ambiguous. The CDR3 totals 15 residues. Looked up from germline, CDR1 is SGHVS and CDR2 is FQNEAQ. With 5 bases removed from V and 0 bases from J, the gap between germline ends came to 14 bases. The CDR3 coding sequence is TGTGCCAGCAGCCAGACCACCAGCCTCTCCTACGAGCAGTACTTC. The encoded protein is CASSQTTSLSYEQYF.

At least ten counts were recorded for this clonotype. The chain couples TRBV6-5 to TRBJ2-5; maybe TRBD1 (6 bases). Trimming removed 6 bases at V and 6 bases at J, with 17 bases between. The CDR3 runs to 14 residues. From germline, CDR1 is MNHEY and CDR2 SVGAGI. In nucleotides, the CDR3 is TGTGCCAGCAGCCCGGGACAACGGTTACAGACCCAGTACTTC. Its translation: CASSPGQRLQTQYF.

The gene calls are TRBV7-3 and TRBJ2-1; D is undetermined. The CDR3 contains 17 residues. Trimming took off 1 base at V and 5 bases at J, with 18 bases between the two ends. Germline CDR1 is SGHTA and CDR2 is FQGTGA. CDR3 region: CASSLKPGSPSDNEQFF. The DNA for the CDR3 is TGTGCCAGCAGCTTAAAACCTGGCAGCCCTTCGGACAATGAGCAGTTCTTC.

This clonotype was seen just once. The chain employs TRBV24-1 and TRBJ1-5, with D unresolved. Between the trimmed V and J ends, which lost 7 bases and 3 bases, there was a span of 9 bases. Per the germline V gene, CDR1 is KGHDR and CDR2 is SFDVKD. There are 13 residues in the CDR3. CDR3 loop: CATRSVVNQPQHF. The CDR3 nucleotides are TGTGCCACCAGGTCAGTAGTCAATCAGCCCCAGCATTTT.

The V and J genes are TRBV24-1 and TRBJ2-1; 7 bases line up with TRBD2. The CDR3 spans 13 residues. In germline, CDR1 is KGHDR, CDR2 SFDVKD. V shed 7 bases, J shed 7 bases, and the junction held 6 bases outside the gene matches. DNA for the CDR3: TGTGCCACCAGGGGTCGGGAGGCAAATGAGCAGTTCTTC. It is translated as CATRGREANEQFF.

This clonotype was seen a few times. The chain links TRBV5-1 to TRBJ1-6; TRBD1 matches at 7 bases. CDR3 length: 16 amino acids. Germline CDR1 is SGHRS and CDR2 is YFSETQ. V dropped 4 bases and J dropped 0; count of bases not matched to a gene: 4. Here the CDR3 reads CASSRGQSSYNSPLHF. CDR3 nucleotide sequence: TGCGCCAGCAGCAGGGGACAGAGCTCCTATAATTCACCCCTCCACTTT.

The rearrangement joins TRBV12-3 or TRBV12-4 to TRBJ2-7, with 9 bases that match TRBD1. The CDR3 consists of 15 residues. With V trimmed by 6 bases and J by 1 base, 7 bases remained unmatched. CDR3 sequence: CASRITGGDSYEQYF. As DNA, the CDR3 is TGTGCCAGCAGGATAACAGGGGGCGATTCCTACGAGCAGTACTTC.

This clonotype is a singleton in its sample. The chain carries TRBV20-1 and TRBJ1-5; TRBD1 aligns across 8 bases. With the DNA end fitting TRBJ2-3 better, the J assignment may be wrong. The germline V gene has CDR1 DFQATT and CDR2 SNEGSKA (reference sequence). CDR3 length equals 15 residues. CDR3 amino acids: CSARDSGGQKDTQYF. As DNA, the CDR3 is TGCAGTGCTAGAGATTCAGGGGGCCAGAAAGATACGCAGTATTTT.

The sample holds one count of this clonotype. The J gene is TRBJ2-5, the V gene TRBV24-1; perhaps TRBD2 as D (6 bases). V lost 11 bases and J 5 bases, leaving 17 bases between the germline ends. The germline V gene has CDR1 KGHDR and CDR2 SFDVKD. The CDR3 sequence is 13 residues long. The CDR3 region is CANRNGSWETQYF. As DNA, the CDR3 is TGTGCCAACAGGAACGGGAGTTGGGAGACCCAGTACTTC.

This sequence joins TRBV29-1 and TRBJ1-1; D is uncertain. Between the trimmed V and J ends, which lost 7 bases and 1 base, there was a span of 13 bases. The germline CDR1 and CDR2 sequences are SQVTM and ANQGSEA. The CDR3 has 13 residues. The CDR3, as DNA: TGCAGCGCCGCTCTCCCACAGAACACTGAAGCTTTCTTT. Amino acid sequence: CSAALPQNTEAFF.

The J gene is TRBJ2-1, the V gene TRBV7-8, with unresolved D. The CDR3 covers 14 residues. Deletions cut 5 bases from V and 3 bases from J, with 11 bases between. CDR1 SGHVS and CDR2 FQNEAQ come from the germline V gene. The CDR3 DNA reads TGTGCCAGCAGCCCCAGCTTGGGCTACAATGAGCAGTTCTTC. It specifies CASSPSLGYNEQFF.

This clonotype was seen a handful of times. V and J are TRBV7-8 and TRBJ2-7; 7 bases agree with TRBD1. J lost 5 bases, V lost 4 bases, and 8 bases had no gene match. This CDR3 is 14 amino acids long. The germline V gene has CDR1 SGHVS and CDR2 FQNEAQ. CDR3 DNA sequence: TGTGCCAGCAGCTCCTACAGGGGAGTAAACGAGCAGTACTTC. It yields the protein CASSSYRGVNEQYF. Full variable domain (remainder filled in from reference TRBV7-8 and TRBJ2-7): GAGVSQSPRYKVAKRGQDVALRCDPISGHVSLFWYQQALGQGPEFLTYFQNEAQLDKSGLPSDRFFAERPEGSVSTLKIQRTQQEDSAVYLCASSSYRGVNEQYFGPGTRLTVT.

DNA of the CDR3: TGTGCCAGCAGCTCCGCGGGCAGTGTACAAGAGACCCAGTACTTC. It encodes CASSSAGSVQETQYF. The gene calls are TRBV7-2 and TRBJ2-5; tentative D call: TRBD2 (5 bases). The CDR3 runs to 15 residues. CDR1 is SGHTA, CDR2 FQGNSA, per germline. V lost 4 bases, J lost 2 bases, and 14 bases lay in between.